Below are 20 T cell receptor beta chains sequenced from a single sample in a study of OX40 agonist ivuxolimab in advanced cancers. Assay: immunoSEQ multiplex PCR; the TCRdb copy retains only in-frame clones and omits some. The sample records some 60,000 clones, roughly 89% being singletons. The sample was CD4+ or CD8+ T cells sorted from blood, taken in a trial of the OX40 agonist ivuxolimab. The source of these receptors is an adult with an advanced solid tumor such as melanoma, head and neck, liver or kidney cancer.

The chain employs TRBV7-2 and TRBJ2-5, with 10 bases matching TRBD2. The CDR3 contains 17 residues. Germline assignment: CDR1 SGHTA and CDR2 FQGNSA. The V and J ends lost 7 bases and 5 bases, in that order; junction bases with no gene match: 16. The CDR3 here is CASTPLAGVVSGETQYF. The CDR3 nucleotides read TGTGCCAGCACCCCCCTAGCGGGAGTGGTTAGTGGGGAGACCCAGTACTTC.

This clone is a singleton in its sample. V usage is TRBV18 and J usage is TRBJ2-2; TRBD1 aligns across 8 bases. CDR1 and CDR2 from the germline V gene are KGHSH and LQKENI. This CDR3 is 15 amino acids long. Trimming removed 4 bases from V and 5 bases from J; junction bases left unmatched: 6. CDR3 coding DNA: TGTGCCAGCTCACAAGGACAGGGTATTACCGGGGAGCTGTTTTTT. This gives the protein CASSQGQGITGELFF.

The genes are TRBV7-2 and TRBJ2-7; the D gene is possibly TRBD2 (6 bases). Germline V gives CDR1 SGHTA, CDR2 FQGNSA. The CDR3 spans 13 residues. The V end was cut by 9 bases, the J end by 3 bases, with 15 bases between. The CDR3 protein is CASSRDSGYEQYF. CDR3 sequence (DNA): TGTGCCAGTTCTCGGGACTCAGGCTACGAGCAGTACTTC.

The rearrangement links TRBV7-6 to TRBJ2-1; possibly TRBD2 for D (5 bases). This CDR3 has 14 residues. V was clipped by 0 bases and J by 2 bases, with 5 bases between them. In germline, CDR1 is SGHVS, CDR2 FNYEAQ. CDR3 nucleotide sequence: TGTGCCAGCAGCTTAGCGGGAGCCTACAATGAGCAGTTCTTC. Encoded protein: CASSLAGAYNEQFF.

This chain connects TRBV19 to TRBJ2-2, with D tentatively TRBD2 (7 bases). The V and J ends lost 6 bases and 2 bases respectively, with 22 bases between them. Germline V gene lookup returns CDR1 LNHDA and CDR2 SQIVND (reference sequence). This CDR3 spans 18 amino acids. CDR3 nucleotides: TGTGCCAGTAGCACGGGGTGGGGGGCTAGCGGTAACACCGGGGAGCTGTTTTTT. Amino acid sequence: CASSTGWGASGNTGELFF.

J is TRBJ1-2 and V is TRBV7-2, with D tentatively TRBD1 (6 bases). Germline-derived CDR1 and CDR2 are SGHTA and FQGNSA. Trimming took off 4 bases at V and 5 bases at J, with 14 bases between the two ends. This CDR3 has 14 residues. CDR3 nucleotides: TGTGCCAGCAGCTCTGGGAGGGGGACTTATGGCTACACCTTC. Its protein product is CASSSGRGTYGYTF.

The chain's CDR3 is CASSERSGRASQETQYF. The CDR3 region has the DNA TGTGCCAGCAGTGAAAGGAGCGGGAGGGCCTCCCAAGAGACCCAGTACTTC. The rearrangement joins TRBV25-1 to TRBJ2-5; 10 bases are shared with TRBD2. In germline, CDR1 is MGHDK, CDR2 SYGVNS. V was clipped by 2 bases and J by 1 base; unmatched bases: 7. The CDR3 covers 17 residues.

The chain recombines TRBV7-2 with TRBJ2-5; 12 bases align to TRBD1. The last part of the DNA fits TRBJ2-7 better; the J call may be wrong. This CDR3 is built from 17 residues. Germline V gene lookup returns CDR1 SGHTA and CDR2 FQGNSA. The CDR3, as DNA: TGTGCCAGCAGCTTGGAAGGGACAGGGGGCGCCATGAACGAGCAGTACTTC. Translation gives CASSLEGTGGAMNEQYF.

The chain uses TRBV5-1 and TRBJ1-1; D call uncertain. The CDR3 length is 11 residues. In germline, CDR1 is SGHRS, CDR2 YFSETQ. V was trimmed by 5 bases and J by 3 bases, leaving 5 bases between them. The CDR3 DNA is TGCGCCAGCAGAAGAGACACTGAAGCTTTCTTT. Protein product: CASRRDTEAFF. The variable domain in full, with the rest retrieved from reference TRBV5-1 and TRBJ1-1, is KAGVTQTPRYLIKTRGQQVTLSCSPISGHRSVSWYQQTPGQGLQFLFEYFSETQRNKGNFPGRFSGRQFSNSRSEMNVSTLELGDSALYLCASRRDTEAFFGQGTRLTVV.

This clone has only one observation. V gene TRBV18 combines with J gene TRBJ1-2, with D tentatively TRBD1 (5 bases). This CDR3 is 14 amino acids long. The V and J ends lost 1 base and 7 bases respectively, with 13 bases between them. Germline CDR1 and CDR2: KGHSH and LQKENI. CDR3 sequence reads: CASSPRDLWSGYTF. The CDR3 DNA sequence: TGTGCCAGCTCACCACGGGACCTATGGTCTGGCTACACCTTC.

The genes are TRBV6-5 and TRBJ2-5; D is perhaps TRBD1 or TRBD2 (5 bases each). V shed 6 bases and J shed 4 bases, with 15 bases lying between them. The germline gives CDR1 MNHEY, CDR2 SVGAGI. This CDR3 is 14 amino acids long. The CDR3 coding sequence is TGTGCCAGCAGGCCTGACAGAGGGAGAGAGACCCAGTACTTC. It specifies CASRPDRGRETQYF.

The V call is TRBV7-2, the J call TRBJ2-1, with D unresolved. The CDR3 extends over 16 amino acids. The germline CDR1 and CDR2 sequences are SGHTA and FQGNSA. The V end lost 1 base, the J end lost 8 bases, and 18 bases lay between the germline ends. The CDR3 DNA sequence: TGTGCCAGCAGCTTAGTCGCGGACCCCGGCGTCCATGAGCAGTTCTTC. Amino acids: CASSLVADPGVHEQFF.

As for this clone: A read error is the likely source, as a far larger clone sits one nucleotide away. Other DNA sequences from this sample encode an identical CDR3 as well. The rearrangement links TRBV7-6 to TRBJ1-1; 8 nucleotides align to TRBD1. Germline CDR1 is SGHVS and CDR2 is FNYEAQ. This CDR3 has 13 amino acids. V dropped 6 bases and J dropped 6; count of bases not matched to a gene: 6. The DNA for the CDR3 is TGTGCCAGCAGTTTGGACAGGGAGGCTGAAGCTTTCTTT. It translates to CASSLDREAEAFF.

This chain joins TRBV6-1 and TRBJ2-7; D is unresolved. V gave up 2 bases and J gave up 3 bases, with 5 bases separating them. The CDR3 spans 12 residues. Germline V CDR1 and CDR2: MNHNS, SASEGT. The CDR3 loop is CASSEPGYEQYF. CDR3 bases: TGTGCCAGCAGTGAACCCGGCTACGAGCAGTACTTC.

The rearrangement uses TRBV5-1 and TRBJ2-5; TRBD1 aligns across 10 bases. The V and J ends lost 4 bases and 5 bases, in that order; junction bases with no gene match: 8. The CDR3 is made up of 15 amino acids. Looked up from germline, CDR1 is SGHRS and CDR2 is YFSETQ. In DNA, the CDR3 is TGCGCCAGCAGCAGTAGGACAGGGGGGATTGAGACCCAGTACTTC. Its protein is CASSSRTGGIETQYF.

The chain recombines TRBV4-1 with TRBJ1-2, with TRBD1 matching over 12 bases. The CDR3 contains 15 residues. The J segment lost 4 bases and the V segment lost 4 bases, leaving 4 bases of the junction unmatched. CDR1 and CDR2 from the germline V gene are MGHRA and YSYEKL. CDR3 region: CASSRGTGGTYGYTF. The CDR3 DNA follows: TGCGCCAGCAGCCGCGGGACAGGGGGCACCTATGGCTACACCTTC.

This clone was counted only a few times. The V gene is TRBV5-4, the J gene TRBJ2-3, with a weak D call TRBD2 (5 bases). V was shortened by 0 bases and J by 0 bases, with 5 bases between the two germline ends. Germline V gives CDR1 SGHNT, CDR2 YYREEE (reference sequence). The CDR3 has 14 amino acids. The CDR3 region is CASSLASSTDTQYF. DNA for the CDR3: TGTGCCAGCAGCTTGGCTAGCAGCACAGATACGCAGTATTTT. The whole variable domain, filled in from reference TRBV5-4 and TRBJ2-3, reads ETGVTQSPTHLIKTRGQQVTLRCSSQSGHNTVSWYQQALGQGPQFIFQYYREEENGRGNFPPRFSGLQFPNYSSELNVNALELDDSALYLCASSLASSTDTQYFGPGTRLTVL.

This clone was observed once. This chain's CDR3 is CASSESGLAGVEQYF. The CDR3 DNA reads as TGCGCCAGCAGTGAGTCGGGACTAGCGGGAGTTGAGCAGTACTTC. The chain links TRBV10-1 to TRBJ2-7, with TRBD2 matching 14 bases. The germline V gene encodes CDR1 WNHNN and CDR2 SYGVQD (reference sequence). Trimming at V came to 0 bases and at J to 7 bases, leaving 2 bases not matched to a gene. The CDR3 loop spans 15 amino acids.

The chain has TRBV29-1 and TRBJ2-3, with 8 bases fitting TRBD2. V dropped 2 bases and J dropped 0; count of bases not matched to a gene: 4. The CDR3 runs 15 residues. Germline values: CDR1 SQVTM, CDR2 ANQGSEA. CDR3 nucleotide sequence: TGCAGCGTTGAAACGACTAGCGATAGCACAGATACGCAGTATTTT. It specifies CSVETTSDSTDTQYF.

The chain links TRBV28 to TRBJ2-2, with D unclear. The CDR3 has 15 amino acids. V gave up 2 bases and J gave up 2 bases, with 9 bases separating them. The germline V gene has CDR1 MDHEN and CDR2 SYDVKM. This CDR3 is CASSLSRLNTGELFF. The DNA for the CDR3 is TGTGCCAGCAGTTTAAGTCGTCTCAACACCGGGGAGCTGTTTTTT.